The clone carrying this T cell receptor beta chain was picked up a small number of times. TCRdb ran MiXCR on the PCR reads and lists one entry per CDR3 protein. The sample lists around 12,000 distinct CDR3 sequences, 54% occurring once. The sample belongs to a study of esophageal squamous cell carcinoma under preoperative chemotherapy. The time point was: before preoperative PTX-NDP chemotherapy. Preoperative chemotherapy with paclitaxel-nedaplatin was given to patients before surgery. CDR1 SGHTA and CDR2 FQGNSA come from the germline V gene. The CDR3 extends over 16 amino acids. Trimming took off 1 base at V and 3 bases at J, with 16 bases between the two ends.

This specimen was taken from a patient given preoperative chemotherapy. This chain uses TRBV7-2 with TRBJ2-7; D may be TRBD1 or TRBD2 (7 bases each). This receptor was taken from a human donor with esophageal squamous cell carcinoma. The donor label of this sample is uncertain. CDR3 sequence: CASSLGAPGGGYEQYF. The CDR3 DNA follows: TGTGCCAGCAGCTTAGGGGCCCCAGGGGGGGGCTACGAGCAGTACTTC.